This TCR beta chain was profiled in a study of technical replicates of blood from a handful of donors. The CDR3 has 17 amino acids. The germline CDR1 and CDR2 sequences are SGHRS and YFSETQ. V lost 0 bases and J lost 6; bases outside the gene matches: 10. TCRdb keeps only in-frame clones here, not all; method: immunoSEQ multiplex PCR. The sample consists of about 100,000 clones, approximately 94% of them appearing once. The sequence derives from a human donor in good health. The sequenced sample was T cells isolated from PBMCs. The chain is built from TRBV5-1 and TRBJ1-2; 11 nucleotides line up with TRBD1. CDR3 in amino acids: CASSLAGQGALSDGYTF. CDR3 DNA: TGCGCCAGCAGCTTGGCCGGACAGGGGGCGCTTTCAGATGGCTACACCTTC. The full variable domain, its missing parts supplied by reference TRBV5-1 and TRBJ1-2, is KAGVTQTPRYLIKTRGQQVTLSCSPISGHRSVSWYQQTPGQGLQFLFEYFSETQRNKGNFPGRFSGRQFSNSRSEMNVSTLELGDSALYLCASSLAGQGALSDGYTFGSGTRLTVV.